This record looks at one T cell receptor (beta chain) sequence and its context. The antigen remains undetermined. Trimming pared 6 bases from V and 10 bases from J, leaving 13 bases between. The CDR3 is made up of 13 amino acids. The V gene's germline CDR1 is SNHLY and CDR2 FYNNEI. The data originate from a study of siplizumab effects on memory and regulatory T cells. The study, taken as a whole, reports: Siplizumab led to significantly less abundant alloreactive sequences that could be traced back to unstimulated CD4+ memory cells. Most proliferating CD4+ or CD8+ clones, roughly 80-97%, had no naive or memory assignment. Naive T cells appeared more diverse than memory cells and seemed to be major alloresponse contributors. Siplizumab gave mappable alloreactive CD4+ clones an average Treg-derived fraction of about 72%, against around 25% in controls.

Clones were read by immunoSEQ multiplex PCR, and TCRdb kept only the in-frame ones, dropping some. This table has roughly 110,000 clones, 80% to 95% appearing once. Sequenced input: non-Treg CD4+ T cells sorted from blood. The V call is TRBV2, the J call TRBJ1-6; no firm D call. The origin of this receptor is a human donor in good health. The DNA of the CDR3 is TGTGCCAGCAGCGGCCGGCGAAGCTCACCCCTCCACTTT. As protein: CASSGRRSSPLHF.